The clone carrying this T cell receptor (beta chain) has just a few counts. TCRdb ran MiXCR on the RT-PCR reads and lists one entry per CDR3 protein. The table lists about 680,000 distinct CDR3 sequences, 11% to 15% of them singletons, with around 3.3% in the top ten. The CDR3 is 14 residues long. The V end lost 2 bases, the J end lost 3 bases, and 8 bases lay between the germline ends. Per the germline V gene, CDR1 is ENHRY and CDR2 is SYGVKD. The receptor's source is a female donor in good health, serving as a healthy control. Material: memory CD4+ T cells from blood. The chain combines TRBV10-3 with TRBJ2-1; D ambiguous. CDR3 loop: CAISETYSYNEQFF. DNA for the CDR3: TGTGCCATCAGTGAGACCTACAGCTACAATGAGCAGTTCTTC.